Here is one T cell receptor (beta chain) with its context. Its antigen is undetermined. The CDR3 runs 14 residues. Germline V gene data show CDR1 as SGHTA and CDR2 as FQGNSA. V lost 1 base and J 0 bases, leaving 6 bases between the germline ends. Assay execution proceeded at the deep level. The table came from immunoSEQ multiplex PCR; TCRdb's copy has only in-frame clones and leaves some out. The sample records about 980,000 clones, approximately 80% being singletons. The sample comes from a study of shared clonotypes between healthy human individuals. Study-wide background: A few men and a couple of women, aged 18 to 49, were donors.

Study observations and caveats: Generation of non-shared clonotypes was less probable than generation of clonotypes shared by all four donors.

This TCR was sampled from a young man in good health. Sequenced sample: memory CD4+ T cells sorted from blood. Indicated subset: CD45RA-negative fraction. The chain employs TRBV7-2 and TRBJ1-1; no firm D call. This chain's CDR3 is CASSLEHLNTEAFF. The CDR3 nucleotides read TGTGCCAGCAGCTTAGAACACTTGAACACTGAAGCTTTCTTT.